These 11 T cell receptor beta chains share one sample of origin, sequenced in a study of beta chain features in type 1 diabetes. Points from the study as a whole: Type 1 diabetes patients had moderately but significantly shorter TCRB CDR3s in all four CD4+ subsets.

These TCRs are of unknown antigen specificity. Expressed TCRB transcripts were sequenced because the entire RNA isolate underwent reverse transcription. TCRdb keeps only in-frame clones here, not all; method: immunoSEQ multiplex PCR. Here the sample spans hundreds of thousands of clones, around 15% being singletons. Sequenced material: naive CD4+ T cells from blood. Receptor source: a man aged 18 to 30 with type 1 diabetes.

The rearrangement uses TRBV5-1 and TRBJ1-1, with a tentative D call TRBD1 (5 bases). The CDR3 totals 15 residues. Trimming took off 4 bases at V and 5 bases at J, with 18 bases between the two ends. Germline CDR1 is SGHRS and CDR2 is YFSETQ. This chain's CDR3 is CASSPSEGWGTEAFF. In DNA form, the CDR3 reads TGCGCCAGCAGCCCCTCCGAGGGATGGGGGACTGAAGCTTTCTTT. The full variable domain, its missing parts supplied by reference TRBV5-1 and TRBJ1-1, is KAGVTQTPRYLIKTRGQQVTLSCSPISGHRSVSWYQQTPGQGLQFLFEYFSETQRNKGNFPGRFSGRQFSNSRSEMNVSTLELGDSALYLCASSPSEGWGTEAFFGQGTRLTVV.

The gene calls are TRBV13 and TRBJ1-2, with a tentative D call TRBD1 (5 bases). Germline V gene sequence: CDR1 PRHDT, CDR2 FYEKMQ (reference sequence). V was trimmed by 5 bases and J by 4 bases, leaving 20 bases between them. This CDR3 has 16 amino acids. The CDR3 DNA sequence: TGTGCCAGCAGCCACGAGGGGCGGGAGCGAGTCTATGGCTACACCTTC. Protein product: CASSHEGRERVYGYTF.

The rearrangement joins TRBV13 to TRBJ2-3, with D perhaps matching TRBD2 (6 bases). The V gene's germline CDR1 is PRHDT and CDR2 FYEKMQ (reference sequence). Trimming pared 5 bases from V and 4 bases from J, leaving 19 bases between. There are 16 residues in the CDR3. The CDR3 loop reads CASSRGIAASADTQYF. The CDR3 DNA reads TGTGCCAGCAGCCGAGGGATAGCGGCTAGCGCAGATACGCAGTATTTT.

A few counts support this clone. The chain carries TRBV4-2 and TRBJ2-5; 10 bases line up with TRBD2. V lost 10 bases to trimming and J lost 0 bases; unmatched junction nucleotides: 8. This CDR3 is built from 15 residues. Germline V gene sequence: CDR1 LGHNA, CDR2 YNFKEQ. The CDR3 bases are TGTGCCACTTCACCACTAGCGGGGAACCAAGAGACCCAGTACTTC. This translates into CATSPLAGNQETQYF.

The chain recombines TRBV14 with TRBJ2-3; D gene uncertain. Germline V gene data show CDR1 as SGHDN and CDR2 as FVKESK. The CDR3 runs 12 residues. V gave up 7 bases and J gave up 7 bases, with 12 bases separating them. The chain's CDR3 is CASTRGTYTQYF. The CDR3 DNA follows: TGTGCCAGCACCCGAGGAACCTATACGCAGTATTTT.

Concerning this clone: Other DNA sequences in this sample translate to the same CDR3. The chain is built from TRBV7-9 and TRBJ1-1; TRBD1 might be the D (5 bases). This CDR3 region has 14 residues. Trimming stripped 2 bases from V and 0 bases from J, with 7 bases between. Per the germline V gene, CDR1 is SEHNR and CDR2 is FQNEAQ (reference sequence). CDR3 nucleotides: TGTGCCAGCAGCTTACTAGGGGTGAACACTGAAGCTTTCTTT. This sequence encodes CASSLLGVNTEAFF.

The chain employs TRBV29-1 and TRBJ2-5; D tentatively reads TRBD1 or TRBD2 (7 bases each). Per germline, CDR1 SQVTM and CDR2 ANQGSEA. The V and J ends lost 7 bases and 5 bases respectively, with 20 bases between them. The CDR3 is 14 residues long. This CDR3 is CSASAGGAGETQYF. The CDR3 nucleotides are TGCAGCGCCTCGGCAGGGGGGGCAGGGGAGACCCAGTACTTC.

J is TRBJ2-4 and V is TRBV19, with 10 bases matching TRBD1. V trimming: 5 bases; J trimming: 6 bases; junction bases outside the gene matches: 4. CDR1 and CDR2 from the germline V gene are LNHDA and SQIVND (reference sequence). The CDR3 covers 14 residues. Here the CDR3 DNA reads TGTGCCAGTAGTCACGGGACAGGGGCAAACATTCAGTACTTC. Translation gives CASSHGTGANIQYF.

This clone was observed a handful of times. This rearrangement joins TRBV19 to TRBJ2-1, with 7 bases fitting TRBD1. Germline values: CDR1 LNHDA, CDR2 SQIVND (reference sequence). With 8 bases clipped from V and 8 bases from J, the junction kept 15 bases outside the gene matches. The CDR3 totals 15 residues. This CDR3 is CASGSLGQGVYEQFF. CDR3 sequence (DNA): TGTGCCAGTGGTTCCCTGGGGCAGGGGGTGTATGAGCAGTTCTTC.

In its sample, this clone was seen a few times. This chain connects TRBV28 to TRBJ1-1; D gene uncertain. CDR3 size: 13 residues. Germline V gene data show CDR1 as MDHEN and CDR2 as SYDVKM. Trimming stripped 1 base from V and 8 bases from J, with 11 bases between. The CDR3, as DNA: TGTGCCAGCAGTTTATCCAGTTGGATCGAAGCTTTCTTT. It codes for CASSLSSWIEAFF.

J is TRBJ1-2 and V is TRBV20-1, with 7 nucleotides matching TRBD1. The CDR3 length is 11 residues. Germline CDR1 is DFQATT and CDR2 is SNEGSKA (reference sequence). CDR3 DNA: TGCACTAAAGGGGGACAGCGAGGCTACACCTTC. It specifies CTKGGQRGYTF.